This record concerns one T cell receptor beta chain sequence. The target of this receptor is not known. Per-base qualities were not stored, and no clone one base away is much larger. The data were taken from a study of T cell responses to AZD1222 COVID-19 vaccine (dated by TCRdb to 2020 to 2022). For the wider study: Because spike-specific TCR depth and breadth did not differ between the two schedules, AZD1222 recipients who got a second dose at roughly 4 weeks were pooled with those who got a second dose at roughly 12 weeks. A total of 233 trial participants underwent TCR sequencing, of whom about 200 had received two doses of AZD1222 and approximately 25 had received two doses of the MenACWY control vaccine. Trial participants were enrolled by age into subgroups of 18-55, 56-69 and 70-plus years, and about 150, 27 and 61 TCR-sequenced participants, respectively, were included in these subgroups.

The CDR3 regions of human TCRbeta chains were subjected to immunosequencing. In the paper's pipeline: Repertoire TCRs were checked for matches against a reference library of SARS-CoV-2-specific TCRs that had been generated using the MIRA antigen-specificity platform. Breadth was defined as the fraction of unique TCRs that were SARS-CoV-2-associated. Depth was defined as the fraction of total T cells that were SARS-CoV-2-associated. Using the MIRA data, every spike-specific TCR was mapped to the spike region that the TCR reacted to and assigned to either a CD4 or a CD8 class. Log10-transformed breadth and depth values were compared by one-way ANOVA with Sidak's multiple comparisons tests. TCRdb limited this immuneACCESS table to in-frame rearrangements with V and J called. A share of clones is missing; checked studies link under half to unresolved V genes, and the rest is unexplained. V and J calls and clone size are copied from that table; D and trimming were computed from the DNA. The sample table lists more than 150,000 clones, over 80% of them with a count of one. The ten largest clonotypes hold roughly 6% of the sample.

The junction shows trimming of 1 base on V and 2 bases on J, and the gene matches do not reach 6 bases of it. CDR1 and CDR2, per the germline V gene (reference sequence), are SEHNR and FQNEAQ. The CDR3 contains 16 residues, cysteine and phenylalanine counted. CDR3 DNA is the only sequence kept; it has 48 bases, read in frame from the first base. Paper-wide results and their limitations: Reportedly, almost half of the unique spike-specific TCRs recognized epitopes lying outside the regions that are mutated in the B.1.351 and B.1.1.7 variants. A significant rise in spike-specific TCR breadth and depth was observed after two AZD1222 doses relative to day 0 and relative to MenACWY recipients. Conclusions about previously exposed vaccinees were limited because only a handful of AZD1222 recipients were SARS-CoV-2 seropositive at baseline. The whole spike protein was spanned by vaccine-associated CD4 TCRs, and dominant responses were seen in regions 160-218 and 743-854. Because no samples from the day 14 peak response were available, repertoires could be characterized only after the peak T cell response. Participants were mostly white British, with more females than males. The authors suggested clonal diversity may have been underestimated. In the small 56-69-year group, the increase in depth fell short of significance, most likely because of low power.

The meaning of the sample's time point label: baseline before first vaccination. Vaccinee samples were obtained from the UK trials COV001 and COV002, which included a single-blind randomized controlled phase 2/3 trial of AZD1222 (ChAdOx1 nCoV-19) in healthy adults. For TCRbeta chain sequencing, PBMC samples from trial participants were taken at day 0 and at day 28 after the second dose. Sample: peripheral blood, taken on day 0 of AZD1222 vaccination. This receptor was obtained from an adult in good health. Recombination linked TRBV7-9 to TRBJ2-7, with 9 central nucleotides matching TRBD1. CDR3 loop: CASSLDGTGLAYEQYF. The nucleotide sequence reads TGTGCCAGCAGCTTAGATGGGACAGGGTTGGCCTACGAGCAGTACTTC. The reference TRBV7-9 and TRBJ2-7 proteins fill in what lies around the CDR3, so the full variable domain reads DTGVSQNPRHKITKRGQNVTFRCDPISEHNRLYWYRQTLGQGPEFLTYFQNEAQLEKSRLLSDRFSAERPKGSFSTLEIQRTEQGDSAMYLCASSLDGTGLAYEQYFGPGTRLTVT.